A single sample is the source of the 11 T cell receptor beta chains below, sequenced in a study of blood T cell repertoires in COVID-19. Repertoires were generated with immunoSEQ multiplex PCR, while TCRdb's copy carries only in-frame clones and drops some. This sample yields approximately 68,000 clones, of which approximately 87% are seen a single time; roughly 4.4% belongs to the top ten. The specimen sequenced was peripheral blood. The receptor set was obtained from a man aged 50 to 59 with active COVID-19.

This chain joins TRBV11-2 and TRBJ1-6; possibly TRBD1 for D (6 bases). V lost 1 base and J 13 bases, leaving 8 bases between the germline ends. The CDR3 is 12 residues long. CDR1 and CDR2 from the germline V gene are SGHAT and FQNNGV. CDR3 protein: CASSLGGRPLHF. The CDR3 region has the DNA TGTGCCAGCAGCTTAGGGGGGCGCCCCCTCCACTTT.

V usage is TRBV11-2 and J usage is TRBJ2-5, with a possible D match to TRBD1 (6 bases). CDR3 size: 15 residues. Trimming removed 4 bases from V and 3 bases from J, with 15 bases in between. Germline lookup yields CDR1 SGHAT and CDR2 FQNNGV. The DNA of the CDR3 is TGTGCCAGCAGCTCTTTGCGGACAGCCAAAGAGACCCAGTACTTC. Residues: CASSSLRTAKETQYF.

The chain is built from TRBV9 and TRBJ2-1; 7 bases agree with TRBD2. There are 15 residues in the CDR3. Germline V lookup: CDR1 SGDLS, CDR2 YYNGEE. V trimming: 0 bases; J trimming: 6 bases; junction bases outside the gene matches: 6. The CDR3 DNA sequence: TGTGCCAGCAGCGTAGGGACTAGTGTGCTCAATGAGCAGTTCTTC. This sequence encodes CASSVGTSVLNEQFF.

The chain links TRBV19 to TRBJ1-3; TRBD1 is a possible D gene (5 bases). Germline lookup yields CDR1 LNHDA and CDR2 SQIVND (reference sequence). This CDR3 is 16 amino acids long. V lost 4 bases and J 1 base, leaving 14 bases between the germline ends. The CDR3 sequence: CASSTTDSASGNTIYF. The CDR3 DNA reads TGTGCCAGTAGTACCACCGACAGCGCTTCTGGAAACACCATATATTTT.

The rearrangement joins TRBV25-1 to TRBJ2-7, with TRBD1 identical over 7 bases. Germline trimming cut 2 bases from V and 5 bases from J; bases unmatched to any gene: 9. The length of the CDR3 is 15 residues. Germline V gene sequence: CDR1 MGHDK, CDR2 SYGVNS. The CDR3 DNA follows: TGTGCCAGCAGTGAAGACGCAGGGGGAATCGACGAGCAGTACTTC. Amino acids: CASSEDAGGIDEQYF.

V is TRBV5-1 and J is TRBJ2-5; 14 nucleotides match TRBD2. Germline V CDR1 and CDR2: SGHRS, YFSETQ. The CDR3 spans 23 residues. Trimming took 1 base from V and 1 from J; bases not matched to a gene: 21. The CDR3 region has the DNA TGCGCCAGCAGCTTGTATAAGGATCCCGGACTAGCGGGAGGACCGTATTCCCAAGAGACCCAGTACTTC. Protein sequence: CASSLYKDPGLAGGPYSQETQYF. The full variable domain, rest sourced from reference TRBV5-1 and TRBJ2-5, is KAGVTQTPRYLIKTRGQQVTLSCSPISGHRSVSWYQQTPGQGLQFLFEYFSETQRNKGNFPGRFSGRQFSNSRSEMNVSTLELGDSALYLCASSLYKDPGLAGGPYSQETQYFGPGTRLLVL.

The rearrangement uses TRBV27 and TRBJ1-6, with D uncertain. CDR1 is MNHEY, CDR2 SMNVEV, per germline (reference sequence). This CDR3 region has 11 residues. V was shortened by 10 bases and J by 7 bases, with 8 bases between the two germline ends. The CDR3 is CATGRNSPLHF. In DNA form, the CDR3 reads TGTGCCACCGGGAGGAATTCACCCCTCCACTTT.

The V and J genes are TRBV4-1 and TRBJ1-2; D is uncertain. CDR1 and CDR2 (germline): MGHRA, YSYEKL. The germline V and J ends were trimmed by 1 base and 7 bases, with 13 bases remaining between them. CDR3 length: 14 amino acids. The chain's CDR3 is CASSQAGGEGGYTF. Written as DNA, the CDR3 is TGCGCCAGCAGCCAAGCAGGTGGCGAGGGTGGCTACACCTTC.

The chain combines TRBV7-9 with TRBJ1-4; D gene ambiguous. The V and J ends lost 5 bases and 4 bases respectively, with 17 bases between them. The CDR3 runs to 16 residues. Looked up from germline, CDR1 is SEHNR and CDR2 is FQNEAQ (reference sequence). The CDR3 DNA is TGTGCCAGCAGCCAAACCGAGTCAGGTATTAATGAAAAACTGTTTTTT. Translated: CASSQTESGINEKLFF.

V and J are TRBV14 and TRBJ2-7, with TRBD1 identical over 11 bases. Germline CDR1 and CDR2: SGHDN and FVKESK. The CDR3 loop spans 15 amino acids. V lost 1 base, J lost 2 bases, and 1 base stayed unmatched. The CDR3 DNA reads TGTGCCAGCAGCCAAGGGACAGGGGGCACCTACGAGCAGTACTTC. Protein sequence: CASSQGTGGTYEQYF.

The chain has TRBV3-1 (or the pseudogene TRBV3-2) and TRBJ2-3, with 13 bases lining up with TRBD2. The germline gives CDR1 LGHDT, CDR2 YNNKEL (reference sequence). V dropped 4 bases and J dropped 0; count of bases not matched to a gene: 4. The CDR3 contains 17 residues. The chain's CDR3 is CASSRMTSGGSTDTQYF. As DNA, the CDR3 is TGTGCCAGCAGCCGAATGACTAGCGGGGGGAGCACAGATACGCAGTATTTT.